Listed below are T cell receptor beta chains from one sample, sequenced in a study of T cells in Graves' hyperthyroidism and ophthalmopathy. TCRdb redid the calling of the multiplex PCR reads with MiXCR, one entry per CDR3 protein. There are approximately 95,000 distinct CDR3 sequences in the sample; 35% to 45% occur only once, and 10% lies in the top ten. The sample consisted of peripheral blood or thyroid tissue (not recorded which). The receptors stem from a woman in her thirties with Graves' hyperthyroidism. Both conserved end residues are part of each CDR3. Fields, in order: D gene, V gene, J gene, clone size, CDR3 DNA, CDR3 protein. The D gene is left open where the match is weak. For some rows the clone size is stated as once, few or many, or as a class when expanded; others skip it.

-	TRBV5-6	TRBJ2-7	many	TGTGCCAGCAGTTTCAGCAGGGTTGCCAACGAGCAGTACTTC	CASSFSRVANEQYF
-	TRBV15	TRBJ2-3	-	TGTGCCACCAGCAGAGGAGGGGGGTTTCAGCCCCAGTATTTT	CATSRGGGFQPQYF
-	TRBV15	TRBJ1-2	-	TGTGCCACCAGCAGTATACAACAGGGATATGGCTACACCTTC	CATSSIQQGYGYTF
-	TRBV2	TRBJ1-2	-	TGTGCCAGCACCCTGAGCGTTGGGCGGATAGCTACTAACTATGGCCACACCTTC	CASTLSVGRIATNYGHTF
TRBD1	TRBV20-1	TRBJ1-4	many	TGCAGTGCCCCCGGGACAGGGGCTCGCCCAAATGAAAAACTGTTTTTT	CSAPGTGARPNEKLFF
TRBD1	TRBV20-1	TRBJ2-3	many	TGCAGTGCTCCCCTAGACAGGGAGTGGACAGATACGCAGTATTTT	CSAPLDREWTDTQYF
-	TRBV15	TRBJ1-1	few	TGTGCCACCAGCAGTGAAGGAGGCAAAGCTTTCTTT	CATSSEGGKAFF
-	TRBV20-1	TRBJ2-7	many	TGCAGTGCTGCTACGAGTTTTGAAGGGACGGGGAACGAGCAGTACTTC	CSAATSFEGTGNEQYF
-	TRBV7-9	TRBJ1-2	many	TGTGCCAGCAGCGATCCCCTCTCTGGTGGCTACACCTTC	CASSDPLSGGYTF
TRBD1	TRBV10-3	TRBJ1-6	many	TGTGCCATCAGTGAGGAGGCAGGGGGCTGGAGCTCCTATAATTCACCCCTCCACTTT	CAISEEAGGWSSYNSPLHF
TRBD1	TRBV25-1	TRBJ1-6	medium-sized	TGTGCCAGCAGTGAAGCACAGGGGGAGGATTCACCCCTCCACTTT	CASSEAQGEDSPLHF
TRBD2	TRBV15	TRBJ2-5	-	TGTGCCACCGGAGACCTGAGCGGGAGGGCGAAGGAGACCCAGTACTTC	CATGDLSGRAKETQYF
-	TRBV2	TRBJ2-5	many	TGTGCCAGCAGTGAACAGGGGAGCGAGACCCAGTACTTC	CASSEQGSETQYF
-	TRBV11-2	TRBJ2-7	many	TGTGCCAGCAGCGGAGACACGTACGAGCAGTACTTC	CASSGDTYEQYF
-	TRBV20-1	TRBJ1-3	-	TGCAGTTTGTTCACAGGGATCGCTGGAAACACCATATATTTT	CSLFTGIAGNTIYF
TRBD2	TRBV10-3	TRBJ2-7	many	TGTGCCATCAGTGATGGTAGCGGGAGGGCTATCGAGCAGTACTTC	CAISDGSGRAIEQYF
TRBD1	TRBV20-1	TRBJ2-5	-	TGCAGTTCGAAGGGGGGACAGGGGTATGAAGAGACCCAGTACTTC	CSSKGGQGYEETQYF
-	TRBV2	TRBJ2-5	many	TGTGCCAGCAGTGAAATAGGTCCGGAGACCCAGTACTTC	CASSEIGPETQYF
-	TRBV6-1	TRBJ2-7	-	TGTGCCAGCAGCCTTTCCCGCCGGGACCAGATCTACGAGCAGTACTTC	CASSLSRRDQIYEQYF
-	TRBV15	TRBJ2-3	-	TGTGCCACCAGCAGAGACAGGGGAGTCGGTGCAGATACGCAGTATTTT	CATSRDRGVGADTQYF
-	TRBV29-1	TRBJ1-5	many	TGCAGCGTCTTGGACAGTGAAGGGCCCCAGCATTTT	CSVLDSEGPQHF
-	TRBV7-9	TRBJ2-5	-	TGTGCCAGCAGCTACCTAGCGGACAGTGAGACCCAGTACTTC	CASSYLADSETQYF
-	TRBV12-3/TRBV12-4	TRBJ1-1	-	TGTGCCAGCAGTCCCCACTGGGAGGGCGGCGAAGCTTCCTTT	CASSPHWEGGEASF
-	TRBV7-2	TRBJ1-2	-	TGTGCCAGCAGCACAGGGAACATTGGCTACACCTTC	CASSTGNIGYTF
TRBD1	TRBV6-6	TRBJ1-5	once	TGTGCCAGCAATAATCGATTGGGACAGCCCCAGCACTTT	CASNNRLGQPQHF
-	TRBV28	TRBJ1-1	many	TGTGCCAGCACCCTGAAGCGGGCAGGCCTCACTGAAGCTTTCTTT	CASTLKRAGLTEAFF
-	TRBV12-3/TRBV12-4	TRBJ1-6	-	TGTGCCAGCAGCGACGGGGGTTGGAGTTCACCCCTCCACTTT	CASSDGGWSSPLHF
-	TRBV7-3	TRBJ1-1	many	TGTGCCAGCAGCATCCCACGGGCTAACACTGAAGCTTTCTTT	CASSIPRANTEAFF
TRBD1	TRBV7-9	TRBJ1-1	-	TGTGCCAGCAGCCGGGGACAGGGTGAGACTGAAGCTTTCTTT	CASSRGQGETEAFF
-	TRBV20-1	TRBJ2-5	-	TGCAGTGCTAGGGCAGGCCGGGAGACCCAGTACTTC	CSARAGRETQYF
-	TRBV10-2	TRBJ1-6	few	TGCGCCAGCAGTGAACGAAATAATTCACCCCTCCACTTT	CASSERNNSPLHF
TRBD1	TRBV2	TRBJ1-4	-	TGTGCCAGCAGCCGGGGGGGGGGGACAGCGAATGAAAAACTGTTTTTT	CASSRGGGTANEKLFF
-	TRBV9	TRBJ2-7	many	TGTGCCAGCAGCGTTGGGGGGGCTACCTACGAGCAGTACTTC	CASSVGGATYEQYF
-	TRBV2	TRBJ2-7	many	TGTGCCAGCATCCTCCCAGGGGTTCGGTCCTACGAGCAGTACTTC	CASILPGVRSYEQYF
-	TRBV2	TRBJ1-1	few	TGTGCCTGGAGTGTGGTGAGAGGGCCGGGTAGGGGGACTGAAGCTTTCTTT	CAWSVVRGPGRGTEAFF
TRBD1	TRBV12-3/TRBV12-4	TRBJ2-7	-	TGTGCCAGCAGTAAGAGCGAGTCCGGGACAGGGGATTACGAGCAGTACTTC	CASSKSESGTGDYEQYF
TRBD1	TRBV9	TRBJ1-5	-	TGTGCCAGCAGACCCGGGACAGGGAGCAATCAGCCCCAGCATTTT	CASRPGTGSNQPQHF
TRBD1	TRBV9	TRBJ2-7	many	TGTGCCAGCAGCGCCTCGGGACAGCAAAACTATTACGAGCAGTACTTC	CASSASGQQNYYEQYF
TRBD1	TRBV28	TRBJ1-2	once	TGTGCCAGCAGTCCGACAGGGATTAGCTATGGCTACACCTTC	CASSPTGISYGYTF
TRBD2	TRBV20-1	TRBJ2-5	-	TGCAGTGCTAGACCTAGCGGGGAAGAGACCCAGTACTTC	CSARPSGEETQYF
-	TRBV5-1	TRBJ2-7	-	TGCGCCGGCCCAAAAGCACAGGGAGATGGCCTCGAGCAGTACTTC	CAGPKAQGDGLEQYF
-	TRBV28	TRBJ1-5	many	TGTGCCAGCAGTTTAGCAAAGGGTGACAATCAGCCCCAGCATTTT	CASSLAKGDNQPQHF
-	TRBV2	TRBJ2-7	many	TGTGCCAGCAGTGAGCACAAAACCTACGAGCAGTACTTC	CASSEHKTYEQYF
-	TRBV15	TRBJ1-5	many	TGTGCCACCAGCCCCAGAGAGGGGAGGAATCAGCCCCAGCATTTT	CATSPREGRNQPQHF
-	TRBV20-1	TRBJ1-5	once	TGCAGTGCTAGTGGGGGTTCCAATCAGCCCCAGCATTTT	CSASGGSNQPQHF